The clone carrying this T cell receptor beta chain has just one count. As yet, its antigen is unknown. The patients all showed relapse after autologous stem cell transplantation, while their brentuximab vedotin exposure varied. The method was immunoSEQ multiplex PCR; TCRdb's version includes in-frame clones alone and lacks a portion of them. The sample lists 15,000 to 20,000 clones; 65% to 90% were seen once. The data are from a study of PD-1 blockade in classical Hodgkin lymphoma. This CDR3 is built from 16 residues. Trimming removed 5 bases from V and 4 bases from J, with 18 bases in between. Germline loops: CDR1 SGHVS, CDR2 FQNEAQ. Whole-study findings and limits: Complete responders matched newly diagnosed patients in baseline diversity.

The source of this sequence is a human donor with classical Hodgkin lymphoma. This sequence joins TRBV7-8 and TRBJ1-3; D is unresolved. The sequenced sample was peripheral blood mononuclear cells (PBMCs), obtained at baseline. The CDR3 sequence is CASSPKREQAGNTIYF. The CDR3 DNA reads as TGTGCCAGCAGCCCCAAAAGAGAGCAGGCCGGAAACACCATATATTTT.